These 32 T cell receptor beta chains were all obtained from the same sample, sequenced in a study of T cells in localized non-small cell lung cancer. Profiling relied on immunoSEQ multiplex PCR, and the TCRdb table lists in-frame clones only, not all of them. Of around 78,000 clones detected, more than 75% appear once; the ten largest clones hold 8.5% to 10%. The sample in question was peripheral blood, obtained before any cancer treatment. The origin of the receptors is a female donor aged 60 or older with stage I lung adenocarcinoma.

The DNA of the CDR3 is TGTGCCAGCAGCTTAATCAAAGAAACCGGGGAGCTGTTTTTT. Protein sequence: CASSLIKETGELFF. V gene TRBV11-1 combines with J gene TRBJ2-2; unclear D gene. Trimming pared 2 bases from V and 5 bases from J, leaving 9 bases between. This CDR3 contains 14 residues. The germline gives CDR1 SGHAT, CDR2 FQDESV (reference sequence).

CDR3 amino acids: CASSLAQAYNEQFF. Here the CDR3 DNA reads TGTGCCAGCAGCTTAGCGCAGGCCTACAATGAGCAGTTCTTC. This chain links TRBV7-8 with TRBJ2-1; unclear D gene. CDR1 and CDR2 (germline): SGHVS, FQNEAQ. V lost 0 bases and J 2 bases, leaving 5 bases between the germline ends. The length of the CDR3 is 14 residues.

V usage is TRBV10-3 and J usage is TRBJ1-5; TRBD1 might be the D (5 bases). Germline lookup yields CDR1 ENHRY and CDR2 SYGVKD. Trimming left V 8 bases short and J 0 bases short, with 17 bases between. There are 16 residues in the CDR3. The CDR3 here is CAIGAGTVNSNQPQHF. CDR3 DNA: TGTGCCATCGGCGCAGGGACGGTTAATAGCAATCAGCCCCAGCATTTT.

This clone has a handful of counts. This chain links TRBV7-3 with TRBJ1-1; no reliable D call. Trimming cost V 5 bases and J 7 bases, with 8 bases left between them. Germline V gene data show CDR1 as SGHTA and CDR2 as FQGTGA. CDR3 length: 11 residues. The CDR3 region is CASSRRHEAFF. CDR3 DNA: TGTGCCAGCAGCAGGAGGCATGAAGCTTTCTTT. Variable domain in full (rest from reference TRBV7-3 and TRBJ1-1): GAGVSQTPSNKVTEKGKYVELRCDPISGHTALYWYRQSLGQGPEFLIYFQGTGAADDSGLPNDRFFAVRPEGSVSTLKIQRTERGDSAVYLCASSRRHEAFFGQGTRLTVV.

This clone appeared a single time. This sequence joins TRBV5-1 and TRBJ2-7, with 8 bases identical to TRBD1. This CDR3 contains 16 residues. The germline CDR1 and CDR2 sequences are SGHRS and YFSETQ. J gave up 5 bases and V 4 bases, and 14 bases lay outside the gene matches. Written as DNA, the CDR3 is TGCGCCAGCAGCGGATCAGGGGGCTCAAGAGTCCACGAGCAGTACTTC. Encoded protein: CASSGSGGSRVHEQYF.

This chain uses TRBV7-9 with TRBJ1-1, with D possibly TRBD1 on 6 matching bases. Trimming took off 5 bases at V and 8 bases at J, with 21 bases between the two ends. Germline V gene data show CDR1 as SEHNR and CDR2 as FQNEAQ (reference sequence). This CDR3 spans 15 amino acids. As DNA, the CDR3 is TGTGCCAGCAGCCCTCTGTCTCAGGGGAAGCAGGAAGCTTTCTTT. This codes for CASSPLSQGKQEAFF.

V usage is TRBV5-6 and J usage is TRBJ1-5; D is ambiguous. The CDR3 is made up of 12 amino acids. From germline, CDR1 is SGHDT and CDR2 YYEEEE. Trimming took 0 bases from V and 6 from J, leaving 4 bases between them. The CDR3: CASSLGAQPQHF. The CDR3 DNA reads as TGTGCCAGCAGCTTGGGGGCTCAGCCCCAGCATTTT.

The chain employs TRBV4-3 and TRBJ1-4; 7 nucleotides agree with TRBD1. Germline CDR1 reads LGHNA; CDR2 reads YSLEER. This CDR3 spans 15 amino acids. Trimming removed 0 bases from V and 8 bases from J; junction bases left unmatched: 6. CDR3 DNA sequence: TGCGCCAGCAGCCAAGACGCGAGACAGGGAGAAAAACTGTTTTTT. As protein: CASSQDARQGEKLFF.

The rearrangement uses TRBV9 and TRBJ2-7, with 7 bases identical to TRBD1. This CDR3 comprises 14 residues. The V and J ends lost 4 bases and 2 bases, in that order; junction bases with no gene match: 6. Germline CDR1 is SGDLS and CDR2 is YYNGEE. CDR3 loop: CASSRKDRTYEQYF. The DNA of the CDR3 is TGTGCCAGCAGCAGAAAGGACAGGACCTACGAGCAGTACTTC. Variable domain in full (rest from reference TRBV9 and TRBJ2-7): DSGVTQTPKHLITATGQRVTLRCSPRSGDLSVYWYQQSLDQGLQFLIQYYNGEERAKGNILERFSAQQFPDLHSELNLSSLELGDSALYFCASSRKDRTYEQYFGPGTRLTVT.

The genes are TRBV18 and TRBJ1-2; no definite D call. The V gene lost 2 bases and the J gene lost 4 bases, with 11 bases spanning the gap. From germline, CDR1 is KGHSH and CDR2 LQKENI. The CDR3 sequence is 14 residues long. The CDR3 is CASSPVIGSYGYTF. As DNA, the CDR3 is TGTGCCAGCTCACCAGTAATAGGGAGCTATGGCTACACCTTC.

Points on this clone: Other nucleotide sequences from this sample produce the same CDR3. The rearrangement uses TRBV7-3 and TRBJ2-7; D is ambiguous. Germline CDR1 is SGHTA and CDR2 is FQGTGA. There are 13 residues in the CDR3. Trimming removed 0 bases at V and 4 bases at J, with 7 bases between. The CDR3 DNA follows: TGTGCCAGCAGCTTAACGTGGGGATACGAGCAGTACTTC. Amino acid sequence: CASSLTWGYEQYF. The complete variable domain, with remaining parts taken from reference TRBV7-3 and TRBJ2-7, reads GAGVSQTPSNKVTEKGKYVELRCDPISGHTALYWYRQSLGQGPEFLIYFQGTGAADDSGLPNDRFFAVRPEGSVSTLKIQRTERGDSAVYLCASSLTWGYEQYFGPGTRLTVT.

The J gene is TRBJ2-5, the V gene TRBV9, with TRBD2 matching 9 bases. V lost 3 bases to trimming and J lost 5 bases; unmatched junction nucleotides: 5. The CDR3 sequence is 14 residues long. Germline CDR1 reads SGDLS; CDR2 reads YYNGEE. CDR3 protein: CASSGFSGSETQYF. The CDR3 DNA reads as TGTGCCAGCAGCGGTTTTAGCGGGAGTGAGACCCAGTACTTC.

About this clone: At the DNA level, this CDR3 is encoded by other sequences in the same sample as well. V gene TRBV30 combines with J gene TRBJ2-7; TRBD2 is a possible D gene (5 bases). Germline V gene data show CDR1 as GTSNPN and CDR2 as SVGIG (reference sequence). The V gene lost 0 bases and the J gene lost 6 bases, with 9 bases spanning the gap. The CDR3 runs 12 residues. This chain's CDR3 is CAWSVLGLEQYF. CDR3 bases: TGTGCCTGGAGTGTACTAGGCCTCGAGCAGTACTTC. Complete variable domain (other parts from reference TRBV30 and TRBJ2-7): SQTIHQWPATLVQPVGSPLSLECTVEGTSNPNLYWYRQAAGRGLQLLFYSVGIGQISSEVPQNLSASRPQDRQFILSSKKLLLSDSGFYLCAWSVLGLEQYFGPGTRLTVT.

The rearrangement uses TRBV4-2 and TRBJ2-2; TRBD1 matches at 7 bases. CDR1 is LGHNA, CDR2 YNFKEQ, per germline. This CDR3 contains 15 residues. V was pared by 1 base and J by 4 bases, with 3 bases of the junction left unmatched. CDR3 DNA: TGTGCCAGCAGCCAAGGGGGACAGTCCACCGGGGAGCTGTTTTTT. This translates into CASSQGGQSTGELFF.

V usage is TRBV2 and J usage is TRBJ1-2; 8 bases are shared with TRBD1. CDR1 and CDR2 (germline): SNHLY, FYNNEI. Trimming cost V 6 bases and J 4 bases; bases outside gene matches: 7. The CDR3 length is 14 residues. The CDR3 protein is CASRLTTGGYGYTF. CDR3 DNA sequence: TGTGCCAGCAGGCTAACCACAGGGGGCTATGGCTACACCTTC.

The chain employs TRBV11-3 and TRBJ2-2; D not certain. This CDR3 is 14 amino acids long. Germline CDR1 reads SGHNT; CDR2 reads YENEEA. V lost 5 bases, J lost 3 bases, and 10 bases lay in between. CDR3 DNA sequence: TGTGCCAGCAGCAGGGCAGCATACACCGGGGAGCTGTTTTTT. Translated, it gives CASSRAAYTGELFF.

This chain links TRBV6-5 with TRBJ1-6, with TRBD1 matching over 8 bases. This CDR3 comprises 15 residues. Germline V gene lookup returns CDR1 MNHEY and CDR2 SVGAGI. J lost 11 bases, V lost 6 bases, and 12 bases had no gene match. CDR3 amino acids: CASRLTGQGTTPLHF. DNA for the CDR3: TGTGCCAGCAGGCTCACCGGACAGGGTACGACACCCCTCCACTTT.

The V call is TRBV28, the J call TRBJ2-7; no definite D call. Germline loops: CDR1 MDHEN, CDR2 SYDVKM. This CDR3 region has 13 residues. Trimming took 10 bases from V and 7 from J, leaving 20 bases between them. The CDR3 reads CATCPRQTSEQYF. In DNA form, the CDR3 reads TGTGCCACCTGCCCCCGGCAGACCTCTGAGCAGTACTTC.

As DNA, the CDR3 is TGTGCCATCAGTGCCTTCGGGGTATATGGCTACACCTTC. It translates to CAISAFGVYGYTF. This chain uses TRBV10-3 with TRBJ1-2; no clear D gene. V was pared by 4 bases and J by 5 bases, with 11 bases between. From germline, CDR1 is ENHRY and CDR2 SYGVKD. The length of the CDR3 is 13 residues.

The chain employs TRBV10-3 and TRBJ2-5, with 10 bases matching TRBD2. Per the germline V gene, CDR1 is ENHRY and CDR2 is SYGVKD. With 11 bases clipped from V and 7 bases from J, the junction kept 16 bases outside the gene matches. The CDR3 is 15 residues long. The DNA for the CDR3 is TGTGCCGTGGCCCTTACAGCGGGGGGGCCGGGGACCCAGTACTTC. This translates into CAVALTAGGPGTQYF.

CDR3 sequence (DNA): TGCGCCAGCAGCCCCCCCAGCGGTTATGGCTACACCTTC. Its translation: CASSPPSGYGYTF. This chain uses TRBV4-1 with TRBJ1-2; D call uncertain. The CDR3 totals 13 residues. V was shortened by 4 bases and J by 5 bases, with 11 bases between the two germline ends. CDR1 MGHRA and CDR2 YSYEKL come from the germline V gene.

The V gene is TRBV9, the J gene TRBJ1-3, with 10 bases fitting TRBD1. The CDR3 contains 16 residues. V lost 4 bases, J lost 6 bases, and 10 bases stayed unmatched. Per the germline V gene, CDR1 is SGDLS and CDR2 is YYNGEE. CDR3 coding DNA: TGTGCCAGCAGCCCCATTTCCGGGACAGGGGAAAACACCATATATTTT. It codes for CASSPISGTGENTIYF.

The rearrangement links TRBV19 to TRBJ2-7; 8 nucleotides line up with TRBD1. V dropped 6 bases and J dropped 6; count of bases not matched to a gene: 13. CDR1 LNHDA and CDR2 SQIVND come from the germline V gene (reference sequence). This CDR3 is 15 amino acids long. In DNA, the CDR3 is TGTGCCAGTAGGCCATCCGGGACAGGCGAGCGCGAGCAGTACTTC. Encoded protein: CASRPSGTGEREQYF.

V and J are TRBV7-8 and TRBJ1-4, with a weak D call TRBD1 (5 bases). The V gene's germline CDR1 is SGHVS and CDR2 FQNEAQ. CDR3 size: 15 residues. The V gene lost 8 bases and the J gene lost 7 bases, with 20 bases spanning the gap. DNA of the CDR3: TGTGCCAGCTACCCAGGGACGGGAAGGGGTGAAAAACTGTTTTTT. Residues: CASYPGTGRGEKLFF.

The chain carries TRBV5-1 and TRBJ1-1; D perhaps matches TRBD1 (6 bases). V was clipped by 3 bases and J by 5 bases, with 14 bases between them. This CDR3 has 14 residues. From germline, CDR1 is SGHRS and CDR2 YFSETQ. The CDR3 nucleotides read TGCGCCAGCAGCTCGACAACAGGGTCGACTGAAGCTTTCTTT. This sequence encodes CASSSTTGSTEAFF.

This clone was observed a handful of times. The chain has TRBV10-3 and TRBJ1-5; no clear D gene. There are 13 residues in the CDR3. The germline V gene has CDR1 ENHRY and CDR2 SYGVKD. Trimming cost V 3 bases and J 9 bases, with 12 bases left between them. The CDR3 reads CAISDPGLRPQHF. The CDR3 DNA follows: TGTGCCATCAGTGATCCGGGCTTAAGGCCCCAGCATTTT.

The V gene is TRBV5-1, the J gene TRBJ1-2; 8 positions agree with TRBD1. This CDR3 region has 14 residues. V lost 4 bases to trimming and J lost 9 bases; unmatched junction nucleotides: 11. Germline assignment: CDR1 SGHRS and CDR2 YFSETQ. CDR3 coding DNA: TGCGCCAGCAGCCTAAAGGACGGACAGGGTCGCTACACCTTC. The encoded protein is CASSLKDGQGRYTF.

The CDR3: CASSWGSGTATNTEAFF. CDR3 bases: TGCGCCAGCAGCTGGGGGTCTGGGACAGCAACGAACACTGAAGCTTTCTTT. This rearrangement joins TRBV5-1 to TRBJ1-1, with 7 bases aligning to TRBD1. V trimming: 3 bases; J trimming: 1 base; junction bases outside the gene matches: 12. In germline, CDR1 is SGHRS, CDR2 YFSETQ. The CDR3 extends over 17 amino acids.

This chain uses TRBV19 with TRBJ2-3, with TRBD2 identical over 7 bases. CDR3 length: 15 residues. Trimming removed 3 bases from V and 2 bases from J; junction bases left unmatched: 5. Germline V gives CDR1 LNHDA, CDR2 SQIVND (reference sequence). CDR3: CASSISGLVTDTQYF. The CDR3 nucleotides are TGTGCCAGTAGTATTAGTGGACTAGTCACAGATACGCAGTATTTT.

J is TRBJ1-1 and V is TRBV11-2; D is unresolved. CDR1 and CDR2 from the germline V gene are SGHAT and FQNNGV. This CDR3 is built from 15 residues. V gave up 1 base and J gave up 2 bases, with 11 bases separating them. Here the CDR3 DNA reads TGTGCCAGCAGCTTAGTGGCGGGGATCAACACTGAAGCTTTCTTT. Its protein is CASSLVAGINTEAFF. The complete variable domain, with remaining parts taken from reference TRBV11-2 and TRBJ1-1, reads EAGVAQSPRYKIIEKRQSVAFWCNPISGHATLYWYQQILGQGPKLLIQFQNNGVVDDSQLPKDRFSAERLKGVDSTLKIQPAKLEDSAVYLCASSLVAGINTEAFFGQGTRLTVV.

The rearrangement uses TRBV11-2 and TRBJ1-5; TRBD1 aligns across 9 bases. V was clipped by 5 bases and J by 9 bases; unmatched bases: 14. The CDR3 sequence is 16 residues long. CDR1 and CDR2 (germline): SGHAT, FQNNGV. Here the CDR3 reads CASSRGQGSTMGPQHF. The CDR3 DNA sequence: TGTGCCAGCAGCCGAGGACAGGGGTCGACCATGGGGCCCCAGCATTTT. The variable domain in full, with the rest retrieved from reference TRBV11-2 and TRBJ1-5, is EAGVAQSPRYKIIEKRQSVAFWCNPISGHATLYWYQQILGQGPKLLIQFQNNGVVDDSQLPKDRFSAERLKGVDSTLKIQPAKLEDSAVYLCASSRGQGSTMGPQHFGDGTRLSIL.

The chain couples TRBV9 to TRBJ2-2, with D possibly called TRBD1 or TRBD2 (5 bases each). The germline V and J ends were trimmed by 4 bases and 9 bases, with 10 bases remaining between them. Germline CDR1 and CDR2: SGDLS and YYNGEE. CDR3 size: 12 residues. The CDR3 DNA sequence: TGTGCCAGCAGCCCACGGGGCCGGGAGCTGTTTTTT. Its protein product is CASSPRGRELFF. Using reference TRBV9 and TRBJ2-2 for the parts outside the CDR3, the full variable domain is DSGVTQTPKHLITATGQRVTLRCSPRSGDLSVYWYQQSLDQGLQFLIQYYNGEERAKGNILERFSAQQFPDLHSELNLSSLELGDSALYFCASSPRGRELFFGEGSRLTVL.